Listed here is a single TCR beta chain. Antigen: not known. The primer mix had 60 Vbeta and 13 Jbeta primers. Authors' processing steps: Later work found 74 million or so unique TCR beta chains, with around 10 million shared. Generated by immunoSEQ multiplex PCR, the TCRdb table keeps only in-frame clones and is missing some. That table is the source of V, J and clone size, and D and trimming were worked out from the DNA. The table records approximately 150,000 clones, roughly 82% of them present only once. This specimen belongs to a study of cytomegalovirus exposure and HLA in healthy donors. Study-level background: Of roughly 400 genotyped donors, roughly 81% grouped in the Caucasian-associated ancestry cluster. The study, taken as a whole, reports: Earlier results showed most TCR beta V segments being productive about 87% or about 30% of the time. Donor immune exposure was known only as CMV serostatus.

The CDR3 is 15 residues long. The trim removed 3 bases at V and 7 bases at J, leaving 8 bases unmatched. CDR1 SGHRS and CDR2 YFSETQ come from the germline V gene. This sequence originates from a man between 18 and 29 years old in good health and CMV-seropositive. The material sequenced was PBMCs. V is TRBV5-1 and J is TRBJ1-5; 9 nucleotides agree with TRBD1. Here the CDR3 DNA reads TGCGCCAGCAGCTCCACAGGGGGCCAGGAACAGCCCCAGCATTTT. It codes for CASSSTGGQEQPQHF.